This passage covers 10 T cell receptor beta chains from one sample sequenced in a study of T cells in localized non-small cell lung cancer. Sequencing was performed with immunoSEQ multiplex PCR; in TCRdb, only in-frame clones are kept and a portion is missing. This table holds nearly 25,000 clones, roughly nine tenths found once. The starting material was peripheral blood, obtained before any cancer treatment. Receptor source: a man aged 35 to 69 with stage III squamous cell lung carcinoma.

V is TRBV30 and J is TRBJ2-3; 10 bases match TRBD1. CDR3 length: 12 residues. The V and J ends lost 2 bases and 9 bases, in that order; junction bases with no gene match: 2. Germline CDR1 and CDR2: GTSNPN and SVGIG (reference sequence). CDR3 sequence reads: CAWSRGQGTQYF. In nucleotides, the CDR3 is TGTGCCTGGAGTCGGGGACAGGGGACGCAGTATTTT.

The chain joins TRBV6-6 to TRBJ2-1, with unresolved D. The V gene's germline CDR1 is MNHNY and CDR2 SVGAGI (reference sequence). The V end lost 0 bases, the J end lost 6 bases, and 9 bases lay between the germline ends. The CDR3 extends over 14 amino acids. The CDR3 spells CASSYSGLSNEQFF. For the CDR3, the DNA is TGTGCCAGCAGTTACTCGGGTCTGAGCAATGAGCAGTTCTTC.

CDR3: CASSSLLVTRYNEQFF. In DNA form, the CDR3 reads TGTGCCAGCAGCTCGTTACTGGTGACTAGGTACAATGAGCAGTTCTTC. The chain links TRBV7-6 to TRBJ2-1, with a tentative D call TRBD2 (6 bases). Trimming removed 4 bases from V and 4 bases from J, with 17 bases in between. The V gene's germline CDR1 is SGHVS and CDR2 FNYEAQ. The CDR3 length is 16 residues.

The rearrangement joins TRBV6-1 to TRBJ1-6; 7 bases are a match to TRBD1. The CDR3 spans 16 residues. The V gene's germline CDR1 is MNHNS and CDR2 SASEGT. After removal of 1 base from V and 8 bases from J, the junction contained 8 bases not matched to a gene. The CDR3 spells CASSEGATGPDSPLHF. CDR3 nucleotides: TGTGCCAGCAGTGAAGGGGCGACAGGGCCGGATTCACCCCTCCACTTT.

This sequence joins TRBV6-1 and TRBJ1-4, with no clear D. The CDR3 is made up of 13 amino acids. Trimming left V 8 bases short and J 3 bases short, with 10 bases between. Germline assignment: CDR1 MNHNS and CDR2 SASEGT. The CDR3 loop is CASAWVPNEKLFF. The DNA for the CDR3 is TGTGCCAGCGCCTGGGTGCCTAATGAAAAACTGTTTTTT.

Written as DNA, the CDR3 is TGCGCCAGCAGCTTGCAACAGGGCCCAGTGGATACGCAGTATTTT. As protein: CASSLQQGPVDTQYF. This rearrangement joins TRBV5-1 to TRBJ2-3; weak D call: TRBD1 (6 bases). The ends were cut back, 1 base at V and 6 bases at J, with 15 bases in the middle. From germline, CDR1 is SGHRS and CDR2 YFSETQ. This CDR3 is built from 15 residues.

The rearrangement joins TRBV10-3 to TRBJ2-3; 10 bases align to TRBD2. The CDR3 is 16 amino acids. Germline V CDR1 and CDR2: ENHRY, SYGVKD. V gave up 6 bases and J gave up 3 bases; unmatched junction bases: 9. CDR3 in amino acids: CAIRSGSGGLTDTQYF. DNA of the CDR3: TGTGCCATCAGAAGTGGTAGCGGGGGGTTAACAGATACGCAGTATTTT.

The chain links TRBV11-3 to TRBJ2-1; D possibly corresponds to TRBD1 (5 bases). V lost 4 bases to trimming and J lost 0 bases, with 10 bases between them. The CDR3 loop spans 15 amino acids. CDR1 and CDR2 (germline): SGHNT, YENEEA. CDR3 bases: TGTGCCAGCAGCTCAAGACAGAGCTCCTACAATGAGCAGTTCTTC. Amino acid sequence: CASSSRQSSYNEQFF.

V is TRBV2 and J is TRBJ2-2; 9 nucleotides match TRBD1. Per the germline V gene, CDR1 is SNHLY and CDR2 is FYNNEI. The CDR3 has 15 amino acids. Trimming cost V 6 bases and J 5 bases; bases outside gene matches: 7. CDR3: CASSRDRVFTGELFF. The CDR3, as DNA: TGTGCCAGCAGCCGGGACAGGGTATTTACCGGGGAGCTGTTTTTT.

The chain links TRBV5-6 to TRBJ1-4; tentative D call: TRBD1 (6 bases). Trimming removed 0 bases at V and 7 bases at J, with 16 bases between. The CDR3 has 16 residues. Germline V gene lookup returns CDR1 SGHDT and CDR2 YYEEEE. CDR3: CASSLEAWGRVEKLFF. CDR3 sequence (DNA): TGTGCCAGCAGCTTGGAGGCGTGGGGGCGCGTTGAAAAACTGTTTTTT.